Given below is one T cell receptor beta chain in context. The entry originates in a study of shared clonotypes between healthy human individuals. Clones were sequenced by immunoSEQ multiplex PCR, and TCRdb holds only the in-frame ones, with some missing. The sample comprises hundreds of thousands of clones, approximately 96% of which are singletons, and roughly 0.1% rests with the top ten. As defined, naive CD8 cells were CD45RO-negative and positively selected for CCR7, with terminally differentiated effector memory CD45RA+ cells excluded. Per the germline V gene, CDR1 is SGDLS and CDR2 is YYNGEE. Trimming removed 4 bases from V and 9 bases from J, with 14 bases in between. The CDR3 is 14 amino acids.

The receptor was derived from a woman in her twenties or thirties in good health. The chain carries TRBV9 and TRBJ1-6, with D maybe TRBD1 (6 bases). Sequencing was performed on naive CD8+ T cells sorted from blood. CDR3 DNA: TGTGCCAGCAGCCCCCGGGGGGGCGGTTCACCCCTCCACTTT. Its protein product is CASSPRGGGSPLHF.